One and the same sample provided the 22 T cell receptor beta chains below, sequenced in a study of vaccination effects on CD4 cells after COVID-19. ViraFEST used viral peptide pools to expand antigen-specific CD4+ T cells before sequencing. Following 10 days of culture, CD4+ T cells were isolated. Of the BNT162b2 and mRNA-1273 vaccines, participants received two doses of one or the other. The antigens of these receptors remain unknown. Produced via immunoSEQ multiplex PCR; TCRdb's table is partial and in-frame only. In the table there are tens of thousands of clones, around four fifths of which are singletons. The source was CD4+ T cells from PBMCs cultured with HCoV-OC43 spike peptides, collected after COVID-19 vaccination. The subset: HCoV-OC43 spike overlapping peptide pool stimulation. The origin of the receptors is a human donor who received a COVID-19 vaccine.

The chain is built from TRBV5-6 and TRBJ2-3, with D possibly TRBD1 on 6 matching bases. V lost 6 bases, J lost 2 bases, and 13 bases lay in between. Germline V gives CDR1 SGHDT, CDR2 YYEEEE. The CDR3 sequence is 14 residues long. Here the CDR3 DNA reads TGTGCCAGCACCTGGGGACAAGTCACAGATACGCAGTATTTT. It codes for CASTWGQVTDTQYF.

The chain has TRBV6-1 and TRBJ1-5; no definite D call. Trimming stripped 2 bases from V and 3 bases from J, with 17 bases between. Germline V gene sequence: CDR1 MNHNS, CDR2 SASEGT. The CDR3 is made up of 17 amino acids. The CDR3 sequence: CASSELASLMINQPQHF. CDR3 DNA: TGTGCCAGCAGTGAATTGGCCAGTCTTATGATCAATCAGCCCCAGCATTTT.

This clone was counted a few times. The chain carries TRBV28 and TRBJ2-5; weak D call: TRBD2 (5 bases). This CDR3 region has 14 residues. V was clipped by 5 bases and J by 3 bases, with 13 bases between them. In germline, CDR1 is MDHEN, CDR2 SYDVKM. The CDR3 protein is CASSPPGKEETQYF. CDR3 in DNA: TGTGCCAGCAGTCCTCCCGGGAAAGAAGAGACCCAGTACTTC.

V and J are TRBV5-6 and TRBJ2-1; 9 bases line up with TRBD1. The junction had 5 bases not matched to a gene; V was cut back by 2 bases and J by 5 bases. CDR1 SGHDT and CDR2 YYEEEE come from the germline V gene. CDR3 size: 15 residues. CDR3 region: CASSLGTGSHNEQFF. The CDR3 bases are TGTGCCAGCAGCTTAGGGACAGGGTCCCACAATGAGCAGTTCTTC.

This chain uses TRBV11-2 with TRBJ2-6; D unresolved. With 5 bases removed from V and 4 bases from J, the gap between germline ends came to 9 bases. Germline V gives CDR1 SGHAT, CDR2 FQNNGV. The CDR3 has 14 amino acids. CDR3 sequence: CASSRNNGANVLTF. CDR3 coding DNA: TGTGCCAGCAGCCGCAATAACGGGGCCAACGTCCTGACTTTC.

Turning to this clone: The sample carries other DNA sequences with the same CDR3. V is TRBV5-1 and J is TRBJ2-3; weak D call: TRBD2 (5 bases). Trimming stripped 2 bases from V and 1 base from J, with 5 bases between. CDR3 size: 13 residues. Germline loops: CDR1 SGHRS, CDR2 YFSETQ. The CDR3 loop reads CASSFSGTDTQYF. In DNA, the CDR3 is TGCGCCAGCAGCTTTAGCGGCACAGATACGCAGTATTTT.

The J gene is TRBJ1-1, the V gene TRBV3-1 (or the pseudogene TRBV3-2), with 8 bases lining up with TRBD1. The CDR3 contains 13 residues. Unmatched junction bases numbered 2, after V lost 4 bases and J lost 4 bases. Germline V gives CDR1 LGHDT, CDR2 YNNKEL (reference sequence). CDR3 sequence (DNA): TGTGCCAGCAGCCGCACAGGGGGCACTGAAGCTTTCTTT. Its protein is CASSRTGGTEAFF.

The gene calls are TRBV7-3 and TRBJ2-5, with D possibly matching TRBD2 (6 bases). CDR1 is SGHTA and CDR2 is FQGTGA in the germline V gene. Trimming left V 5 bases short and J 1 base short, with 14 bases between. The length of the CDR3 is 15 residues. CDR3 region: CASSRMGGSQETQYF. CDR3 DNA sequence: TGTGCCAGCAGCCGGATGGGAGGATCCCAAGAGACCCAGTACTTC.

The chain couples TRBV4-2 to TRBJ2-7; a weak D match, TRBD1 (6 bases). The V end lost 0 bases, the J end lost 6 bases, and 9 bases lay between the germline ends. The CDR3 consists of 13 residues. Per germline, CDR1 LGHNA and CDR2 YNFKEQ. CDR3 sequence: CASSQEGGGEQYV. CDR3 nucleotides: TGTGCCAGCAGCCAAGAAGGGGGTGGCGAGCAGTACGTC.

CDR3 coding DNA: TGTGCCAGCAGCCCCCAACGGAGTCTGAACACTGAAGCTTTCTTT. This codes for CASSPQRSLNTEAFF. The gene calls are TRBV7-2 and TRBJ1-1, with D hard to call. There are 15 residues in the CDR3. V dropped 5 bases and J dropped 0 bases, with 13 bases sitting between them. Germline V CDR1 and CDR2: SGHTA, FQGNSA. The full variable domain, rest sourced from reference TRBV7-2 and TRBJ1-1, is GAGVSQSPSNKVTEKGKDVELRCDPISGHTALYWYRQSLGQGLEFLIYFQGNSAPDKSGLPSDRFSAERTGGSVSTLTIQRTQQEDSAVYLCASSPQRSLNTEAFFGQGTRLTVV.

This clone was observed a few times. The chain couples TRBV6-5 to TRBJ1-2; 9 nucleotides agree with TRBD1. The length of the CDR3 is 15 residues. CDR1 is MNHEY and CDR2 is SVGAGI in the germline V gene. The V and J ends lost 8 bases and 2 bases, in that order; junction bases with no gene match: 9. CDR3 protein: CASALTGGANYGYTF. CDR3 DNA sequence: TGTGCCAGCGCCCTCACAGGGGGCGCGAACTATGGCTACACCTTC.

The CDR3 here is CASSVEGGLHNEQFF. The CDR3 region has the DNA TGTGCCAGCAGCGTAGAGGGGGGCCTCCACAATGAGCAGTTCTTC. V and J are TRBV9 and TRBJ2-1; D tentatively fits TRBD1 or TRBD2 (6 bases each). The germline CDR1 and CDR2 sequences are SGDLS and YYNGEE. The CDR3 contains 15 residues. Trimming removed 0 bases at V and 5 bases at J, with 12 bases between. Full variable domain (remainder filled in from reference TRBV9 and TRBJ2-1): DSGVTQTPKHLITATGQRVTLRCSPRSGDLSVYWYQQSLDQGLQFLIQYYNGEERAKGNILERFSAQQFPDLHSELNLSSLELGDSALYFCASSVEGGLHNEQFFGPGTRLTVL.

The count of this clone is one. J is TRBJ2-7 and V is TRBV5-5, with 7 bases aligning to TRBD1. Germline V gene lookup returns CDR1 SGHKS and CDR2 YYEKEE (reference sequence). V shed 5 bases and J 2 bases; nucleotides not matched to a gene: 7. The CDR3 spans 14 residues. The CDR3 sequence is CASRWTGGPYEQYV. The CDR3 DNA sequence: TGTGCCAGCAGGTGGACAGGAGGACCCTACGAGCAGTACGTC.

This chain uses TRBV10-2 with TRBJ1-6, with TRBD1 matching 9 bases. The J segment lost 8 bases and the V segment lost 6 bases, leaving 8 bases of the junction unmatched. Germline CDR1 reads WSHSY; CDR2 reads SAAADI. The CDR3 runs 15 residues. CDR3 nucleotide sequence: TGCGCCAGCAGAAGTGTAACAGGGGGCGATTCACCCCTCCACTTT. Translation gives CASRSVTGGDSPLHF.

The V and J genes are TRBV18 and TRBJ2-7, with TRBD1 matching 8 bases. V was clipped by 2 bases and J by 6 bases; unmatched bases: 0. Germline V CDR1 and CDR2: KGHSH, LQKENI. This CDR3 region has 12 residues. CDR3 region: CASSPGQGEQYV. The CDR3 DNA sequence: TGTGCCAGCTCACCAGGACAGGGCGAGCAGTACGTC.

The V and J genes are TRBV6-1 and TRBJ2-7; no firm D call. The germline gives CDR1 MNHNS, CDR2 SASEGT. The CDR3 sequence is 15 residues long. V was clipped by 1 base and J by 4 bases, with 14 bases between them. The CDR3 loop reads CASSEGVNKGYEQYV. CDR3 nucleotides: TGTGCCAGCAGTGAAGGAGTTAACAAGGGATACGAGCAGTACGTC.

The rearrangement uses TRBV21-1 and TRBJ2-7; the tabulated D call, TRBD1, remains unverified against the DNA. TRBV21-1 is a pseudogene locus. The CDR3 length is 16 residues. The CDR3 region is CASSKGPDRGSYEQYV. CDR3 nucleotide sequence: TGTGCCAGCAGCAAAGGTCCGGACAGGGGCTCCTACGAGCAGTACGTC.

This chain uses TRBV3-1 (or the pseudogene TRBV3-2) with TRBJ2-2; unclear D gene. Deletions cut 1 base from V and 3 bases from J, with 12 bases between. Germline V CDR1 and CDR2: LGHDT, YNNKEL (reference sequence). CDR3 length: 16 amino acids. The CDR3 loop is CASSQVWQADTGELFF. For the CDR3, the DNA is TGTGCCAGCAGCCAAGTTTGGCAGGCTGACACCGGGGAGCTGTTTTTT.

The chain recombines TRBV5-1 with TRBJ1-1; 7 bases are a match to TRBD1. The CDR3 is 15 amino acids. Germline CDR1 is SGHRS and CDR2 is YFSETQ. J lost 8 bases, V lost 0 bases, and 10 bases had no gene match. The CDR3 reads CASSLAGDSPEEAFF. The DNA of the CDR3 is TGCGCCAGCAGCTTGGCCGGGGACAGCCCCGAGGAAGCTTTCTTT. Full variable domain (rest looked up from reference TRBV5-1 and TRBJ1-1): KAGVTQTPRYLIKTRGQQVTLSCSPISGHRSVSWYQQTPGQGLQFLFEYFSETQRNKGNFPGRFSGRQFSNSRSEMNVSTLELGDSALYLCASSLAGDSPEEAFFGQGTRLTVV.

The chain carries TRBV11-2 and TRBJ2-2; D is ambiguous. The V end lost 3 bases, the J end lost 5 bases, and 7 bases lay between the germline ends. Germline lookup yields CDR1 SGHAT and CDR2 FQNNGV. The CDR3 is 13 residues long. CDR3 sequence (DNA): TGTGCCAGCAGCTTCCGGGTAACCGGGGAGCTGTTTTTT. This sequence encodes CASSFRVTGELFF. The whole variable domain, remainder taken from reference TRBV11-2 and TRBJ2-2, is EAGVAQSPRYKIIEKRQSVAFWCNPISGHATLYWYQQILGQGPKLLIQFQNNGVVDDSQLPKDRFSAERLKGVDSTLKIQPAKLEDSAVYLCASSFRVTGELFFGEGSRLTVL.

The table lists this clone with a few counts. The chain employs TRBV30 and TRBJ1-3, with no clear D. Germline CDR1 is GTSNPN and CDR2 is SVGIG (reference sequence). The length of the CDR3 is 13 residues. The V gene lost 3 bases and the J gene lost 6 bases, with 12 bases spanning the gap. CDR3 loop: CAWSPGPANTIYF. DNA for the CDR3: TGTGCCTGGAGCCCCGGCCCCGCAAACACCATATATTTT.

The chain uses TRBV19 and TRBJ1-1, with D uncertain. Deletions cut 5 bases from V and 1 base from J, with 8 bases between. CDR3 length: 13 amino acids. Germline V lookup: CDR1 LNHDA, CDR2 SQIVND (reference sequence). Written as DNA, the CDR3 is TGTGCCAGTAGTCGGACGGGGAACACTGAAGCTTTCTTT. Translation gives CASSRTGNTEAFF.